The 5 T cell receptor beta chains reported below all come from one sample, sequenced in a study of blood T cell repertoires in COVID-19. Profiling relied on immunoSEQ multiplex PCR, and the TCRdb table lists in-frame clones only, not all of them. The sample contains a few hundred thousand clones, 80% to 90% of which appear only once. Input material: PBMCs or T cells enriched from blood (not recorded which). The source of these receptors is a man aged 25-45 years who had recovered from COVID-19.

The chain's CDR3 is CASSPRGDRVYNEQFF. For the CDR3, the DNA is TGTGCCAGCAGCCCACGGGGGGACAGGGTCTACAATGAGCAGTTCTTC. The chain recombines TRBV11-3 with TRBJ2-1; 9 nucleotides line up with TRBD1. The CDR3 length is 16 residues. Germline lookup yields CDR1 SGHNT and CDR2 YENEEA. Trimming took 5 bases from V and 3 from J; bases not matched to a gene: 8.

This sequence joins TRBV12-3 or TRBV12-4 and TRBJ2-7; weak D call: TRBD1 (6 bases). Trimming cost V 2 bases and J 4 bases, with 9 bases left between them. The CDR3 runs 13 residues. The CDR3 loop is CASSLQGMYEQYF. The CDR3 coding sequence is TGTGCCAGCAGTTTACAGGGGATGTACGAGCAGTACTTC.

The V call is TRBV27, the J call TRBJ2-7; D not certain. Trimming shortened V by 2 bases and J by 6 bases, and 11 bases separated the two germline ends. The germline V gene encodes CDR1 MNHEY and CDR2 SMNVEV (reference sequence). The CDR3 contains 13 residues. This chain's CDR3 is CASSLQLAGEQYF. The CDR3 DNA is TGTGCCAGCAGTTTACAACTCGCAGGCGAGCAGTACTTC.

The V and J genes are TRBV6-5 and TRBJ1-6; 8 positions match TRBD1. The CDR3 has 14 residues. Germline V gives CDR1 MNHEY, CDR2 SVGAGI. Losses at the gene ends were 7 bases for V and 16 bases for J; bases not matched to a gene: 15. For the CDR3, the DNA is TGTGCCAGCACCCTTAGACAGGGGAGTGACGCGCTCCACTTT. Translated, it gives CASTLRQGSDALHF.

This clone is a singleton in its sample. The chain links TRBV4-1 to TRBJ1-4; no clear D gene. CDR3 length equals 17 residues. V dropped 0 bases and J dropped 6 bases, with 17 bases sitting between them. Germline CDR1 MGHRA, CDR2 YSYEKL. This chain's CDR3 is CASSQEARGHVDEKLFF. The CDR3 bases are TGCGCCAGCAGCCAAGAAGCCAGAGGGCATGTTGATGAAAAACTGTTTTTT.